This TCR beta chain was sequenced in a study of PD-L1 blockade in urothelial cancer. This table comes from immunoSEQ multiplex PCR, and its TCRdb copy is limited to in-frame clones, with some not included. The table records tens of thousands of clones, around 87% of them present only once. Germline V gene sequence: CDR1 SGHAT, CDR2 FQNNGV. Unmatched junction bases numbered 1, after V lost 1 base and J lost 4 bases. The CDR3 is 14 amino acids. Stated time point: pretreatment peripheral blood. The specimen comprised PBMCs, sampled around atezolizumab (anti-PD-L1) treatment. The chain carries TRBV11-2 and TRBJ1-5, with 7 nucleotides matching TRBD1. This clonotype originated in a man in his fifties or sixties with urothelial cancer. CDR3 DNA sequence: TGTGCCAGCAGCTTAGGGACAGGAAATCAGCCCCAGCATTTT. Residues: CASSLGTGNQPQHF.